This T cell receptor beta chain originates from a study of monozygotic twins with inflammatory bowel disease. TCRdb reprocessed the 5' RACE reads and stores each CDR3 protein as one record, lacking DNA. The sample spans about 450,000 distinct CDR3 sequences; the ten largest clones claim 2% to 3%. This CDR3 comprises 19 residues. Germline V gene sequence: CDR1 SGHTA, CDR2 FQGTGA. Whole-study findings and limits: Reduced clonotype sharing with other individuals was observed in IBD patients relative to healthy twins, especially with disease activity. No discrimination was achieved between different T cell subtypes. Inverse Simpson values showed less TCRbeta diversity in IBD patients than in their healthy co-twins.

As concerns this clonotype: Its antigen is still unknown.

This sequence joins TRBV7-3 and TRBJ2-3; the TCRdb D gene call, TRBD2, has no DNA to confirm it. The TCR sequence derives from a human donor with ulcerative colitis or Crohn's disease, or a healthy co-twin of an affected twin (not recorded which). The material sequenced was blood. This chain's CDR3 is CASSLSSGGVTSRTDTQYF.